A single sample gave rise to the 29 T cell receptor beta chains below, sequenced in a study of shared clonotypes between healthy human individuals. Naive CD8 cells lacked CD45RO and underwent positive selection for CCR7, leaving out terminally differentiated effector memory CD45RA+ cells. TCRdb's table, derived via immunoSEQ multiplex PCR, lists solely in-frame clones and lacks some. The sample holds over 2 million clones, about 95% seen once. Material: naive CD8+ T cells sorted from blood. The receptors were sampled from a man aged 18 to 30 in good health.

The chain carries TRBV13 and TRBJ2-1; D gene ambiguous. CDR1 is PRHDT, CDR2 FYEKMQ, per germline (reference sequence). Trimming shortened V by 5 bases and J by 8 bases, and 13 bases separated the two germline ends. The CDR3 consists of 13 residues. CDR3 DNA: TGTGCCAGCAGCCCCGAGCAGCGTTATGAGCAGTTCTTC. Translated, it gives CASSPEQRYEQFF.

The gene calls are TRBV6-6 and TRBJ2-7, with D possibly being TRBD1 or TRBD2 (5 bases each). Trimming left V 6 bases short and J 5 bases short, with 11 bases between. Germline-derived CDR1 and CDR2 are MNHNY and SVGAGI (reference sequence). The CDR3 totals 12 residues. The CDR3 bases are TGTGCCAGCAGATGGGACGGAGACGAGCAGTACTTC. It is translated as CASRWDGDEQYF.

V is TRBV11-3 and J is TRBJ2-2; D remains unclear. The V gene lost 1 base and the J gene lost 1 base, with 10 bases spanning the gap. This CDR3 is 16 amino acids long. CDR1 SGHNT and CDR2 YENEEA come from the germline V gene. CDR3 nucleotide sequence: TGTGCCAGCAGCTTAGGGACGGAGATGAACACCGGGGAGCTGTTTTTT. Protein sequence: CASSLGTEMNTGELFF.

The rearrangement uses TRBV10-3 and TRBJ1-1; 7 bases map to TRBD1. The CDR3 has 15 residues. Germline V gives CDR1 ENHRY, CDR2 SYGVKD. V was clipped by 4 bases and J by 2 bases; unmatched bases: 7. For the CDR3, the DNA is TGTGCCATCAGTGGCACGGACAGGACAAACACTGAAGCTTTCTTT. It encodes CAISGTDRTNTEAFF.

The chain carries TRBV11-2 and TRBJ2-7; D is perhaps TRBD2 (6 bases). The CDR3 extends over 17 amino acids. The germline V gene has CDR1 SGHAT and CDR2 FQNNGV. The ends were cut back, 1 base at V and 2 bases at J, with 18 bases in the middle. In DNA form, the CDR3 reads TGTGCCAGCAGCTTAGGCGACGGGGGTGTGGGAACCTACGAGCAGTACTTC. Its translation: CASSLGDGGVGTYEQYF.

The chain employs TRBV28 and TRBJ2-7, with 9 bases aligning to TRBD1. CDR1 is MDHEN, CDR2 SYDVKM, per germline. This CDR3 has 16 residues. V dropped 6 bases and J dropped 5; count of bases not matched to a gene: 14. The CDR3 region has the DNA TGTGCCAGCAGCCAACGCCGGGACAGGGTTTCTGACGAGCAGTACTTC. It is translated as CASSQRRDRVSDEQYF. Together with reference TRBV28 and TRBJ2-7, the CDR3 gives the full variable domain: DVKVTQSSRYLVKRTGEKVFLECVQDMDHENMFWYRQDPGLGLRLIYFSYDVKMKEKGDIPEGYSVSREKKERFSLILESASTNQTSMYLCASSQRRDRVSDEQYFGPGTRLTVT.

About this clone: Other DNA sequences in this sample translate to the same CDR3. The rearrangement links TRBV10-2 to TRBJ2-3; D is uncertain. Germline V gene sequence: CDR1 WSHSY, CDR2 SAAADI. Trimming stripped 2 bases from V and 6 bases from J, with 3 bases between. The length of the CDR3 is 11 residues. CDR3 sequence: CASSETDTQYF. The CDR3, as DNA: TGCGCCAGCAGTGAGACGGATACGCAGTATTTT.

The rearrangement uses TRBV4-3 and TRBJ2-7; TRBD1 might be the D (7 bases). Trimming removed 4 bases from V and 5 bases from J, with 24 bases in between. Germline CDR1 and CDR2: LGHNA and YSLEER. There are 17 residues in the CDR3. Written as DNA, the CDR3 is TGCGCCAGCAGCCCCCGGGACGGCCGACAGGGACTTGACGAGCAGTACTTC. This sequence encodes CASSPRDGRQGLDEQYF.

This clone was seen only once. The gene calls are TRBV5-1 and TRBJ2-2, with TRBD2 matching over 13 bases. The germline V gene encodes CDR1 SGHRS and CDR2 YFSETQ. The CDR3 is made up of 19 amino acids. V gave up 4 bases and J gave up 2 bases; unmatched junction bases: 11. In DNA, the CDR3 is TGCGCCAGCAGCGCGAGCTTCGGACTAGCGGGGGCCAACACCGGGGAGCTGTTTTTT. Translation: CASSASFGLAGANTGELFF. The entire variable domain, with the rest obtained from reference TRBV5-1 and TRBJ2-2, is as follows: KAGVTQTPRYLIKTRGQQVTLSCSPISGHRSVSWYQQTPGQGLQFLFEYFSETQRNKGNFPGRFSGRQFSNSRSEMNVSTLELGDSALYLCASSASFGLAGANTGELFFGEGSRLTVL.

This chain uses TRBV5-1 with TRBJ1-1; 8 positions match TRBD1. Germline CDR1 reads SGHRS; CDR2 reads YFSETQ. The CDR3 sequence is 17 residues long. V trimming: 4 bases; J trimming: 1 base; junction bases outside the gene matches: 12. The CDR3 nucleotides are TGCGCCAGCAGCCCCGATGGACCGGGACAGGAGAACACTGAAGCTTTCTTT. It specifies CASSPDGPGQENTEAFF. Combining the CDR3 with reference TRBV5-1 and TRBJ1-1 gives the whole variable domain KAGVTQTPRYLIKTRGQQVTLSCSPISGHRSVSWYQQTPGQGLQFLFEYFSETQRNKGNFPGRFSGRQFSNSRSEMNVSTLELGDSALYLCASSPDGPGQENTEAFFGQGTRLTVV.

This chain connects TRBV21-1 to TRBJ1-1; the tabulated D call, TRBD1, remains unverified against the DNA. TRBV21-1 is listed as a pseudogene. This CDR3 has 14 amino acids. The CDR3 spells CASSPPDSETEAFF. CDR3 coding DNA: TGTGCCAGCAGCCCCCCGGACAGCGAGACTGAAGCTTTCTTT.

A remark on this clone: Other DNA sequences in the sample encode the same CDR3. V gene TRBV19 combines with J gene TRBJ1-5; TRBD1 is a possible D gene (5 bases). CDR1 is LNHDA and CDR2 is SQIVND in the germline V gene (reference sequence). The V end was cut by 8 bases, the J end by 1 base, with 6 bases between. The CDR3 consists of 12 residues. CDR3 loop: CASGDSNQPQHF. In nucleotides, the CDR3 is TGTGCCAGTGGGGACAGCAATCAGCCCCAGCATTTT.

This chain's CDR3 is CASSLDPLANGDEQYF. The CDR3 bases are TGTGCCAGCAGCTTAGATCCCCTAGCTAATGGGGACGAGCAGTACTTC. The chain joins TRBV11-2 to TRBJ2-7; D possibly corresponds to TRBD2 (5 bases). Germline V gene lookup returns CDR1 SGHAT and CDR2 FQNNGV. V lost 0 bases and J lost 5, with 17 bases in between. CDR3 length equals 16 residues.

This clone has more than one count but fewer than ten. The chain is built from TRBV9 and TRBJ2-5; 13 bases are a match to TRBD2. This CDR3 contains 15 residues. J lost 5 bases, V lost 3 bases, and 4 bases had no gene match. In germline, CDR1 is SGDLS, CDR2 YYNGEE. Here the CDR3 reads CASSEALAGGETQYF. The CDR3 DNA sequence: TGTGCCAGCAGCGAAGCACTAGCGGGAGGGGAGACCCAGTACTTC.

The chain uses TRBV2 and TRBJ1-2; D call uncertain. Germline CDR1 SNHLY, CDR2 FYNNEI. The CDR3 is 18 amino acids. V was shortened by 0 bases and J by 2 bases, with 19 bases between the two germline ends. CDR3 amino acids: CASSEAQEDIPPNYGYTF. CDR3 bases: TGTGCCAGCAGTGAAGCCCAGGAGGATATCCCCCCAAACTATGGCTACACCTTC.

The chain carries TRBV10-1 and TRBJ1-2; D is perhaps TRBD1 (6 bases). Germline V CDR1 and CDR2: WNHNN, SYGVQD (reference sequence). Trimming cost V 6 bases and J 6 bases, with 17 bases left between them. CDR3 size: 14 residues. The CDR3 coding sequence is TGCGCCAGCAGAGGTGGAGGGAGGGGGAATGGCTACACCTTC. Amino acids: CASRGGGRGNGYTF.

CDR3 coding DNA: TGTGCCAGCAGTTCCAGGGGGCTCAGCGGCTACACCTTC. The encoded protein is CASSSRGLSGYTF. The rearrangement joins TRBV27 to TRBJ1-2; TRBD1 agrees at 8 bases. V lost 4 bases and J lost 8; bases outside the gene matches: 6. The CDR3 totals 13 residues. Germline lookup yields CDR1 MNHEY and CDR2 SMNVEV (reference sequence).

The chain couples TRBV11-2 to TRBJ2-3; unclear D gene. The length of the CDR3 is 13 residues. The germline V gene has CDR1 SGHAT and CDR2 FQNNGV. V was clipped by 5 bases and J by 6 bases, with 12 bases between them. The CDR3 loop is CASSDHAADTQYF. In nucleotides, the CDR3 is TGTGCCAGCAGCGACCACGCAGCGGATACGCAGTATTTT. Variable domain in full (rest from reference TRBV11-2 and TRBJ2-3): EAGVAQSPRYKIIEKRQSVAFWCNPISGHATLYWYQQILGQGPKLLIQFQNNGVVDDSQLPKDRFSAERLKGVDSTLKIQPAKLEDSAVYLCASSDHAADTQYFGPGTRLTVL.

The chain recombines TRBV6-6 with TRBJ2-7; D may correspond to TRBD1 or TRBD2 (5 bases each). V was pared by 4 bases and J by 5 bases, with 15 bases between. CDR1 and CDR2 (germline): MNHNY, SVGAGI (reference sequence). The CDR3 loop spans 14 amino acids. Written as DNA, the CDR3 is TGTGCCAGCAGTTCCGGGCCGGGACCAAACGAGCAGTACTTC. This codes for CASSSGPGPNEQYF.

This clone was seen only once. The chain is built from TRBV4-1 and TRBJ2-5; D assignment may be TRBD1 or TRBD2 (5 bases each). Germline V gives CDR1 MGHRA, CDR2 YSYEKL. The V end lost 5 bases, the J end lost 5 bases, and 15 bases lay between the germline ends. The CDR3 length is 14 residues. CDR3 sequence: CASSERGVGETQYF. As DNA, the CDR3 is TGCGCCAGCAGCGAGAGAGGGGTAGGGGAGACCCAGTACTTC.

This clone was found once. This may be a read error: a much more frequent sequence differs by one nucleotide. J is TRBJ1-1 and V is TRBV11-2; a possible D gene is TRBD1 (5 bases). Per germline, CDR1 SGHAT and CDR2 FQNNGV. This CDR3 region has 13 residues. V was clipped by 5 bases and J by 1 base, with 8 bases between them. The DNA of the CDR3 is TGTGCCAGCAGCCCGACAGAGAACACTGAAGCTTTCTTT. Translating it yields CASSPTENTEAFF.

The chain recombines TRBV7-9 with TRBJ2-2; TRBD2 matches at 10 bases. The germline V gene encodes CDR1 SEHNR and CDR2 FQNEAQ (reference sequence). This CDR3 has 18 residues. With 4 bases clipped from V and 5 bases from J, the junction kept 13 bases outside the gene matches. This CDR3 is CASSSRSGLAGETGELFF. In nucleotides, the CDR3 is TGTGCCAGCAGCTCCCGTAGCGGGCTAGCGGGAGAAACCGGGGAGCTGTTTTTT.

The chain has TRBV27 and TRBJ1-5; D might be TRBD1 (5 bases). The V gene lost 8 bases and the J gene lost 2 bases, with 16 bases spanning the gap. CDR3 size: 15 residues. Germline V lookup: CDR1 MNHEY, CDR2 SMNVEV (reference sequence). DNA for the CDR3: TGTGCCAGCCGCTCAACTTGGGGGGGCAATCAGCCCCAGCATTTT. This gives the protein CASRSTWGGNQPQHF.

This clone appeared once. V gene TRBV13 combines with J gene TRBJ2-5, with D possibly matching TRBD2 (6 bases). The J call is uncertain, as TRBJ2-7 better fits the DNA end. CDR3 length equals 13 residues. Germline V CDR1 and CDR2: PRHDT, FYEKMQ (reference sequence). This CDR3 is CASSTRGGTEQYF. The CDR3 DNA reads as TGTGCCAGCAGCACCCGTGGGGGGACCGAGCAGTACTTC.

This clone was seen once. The V and J genes are TRBV23-1 and TRBJ2-2, with TRBD2 matching over 12 bases. TRBV23-1 is noted as an ORF with a role that remains uncertain. V gave up 4 bases and J gave up 4 bases; unmatched junction bases: 13. CDR3 size: 19 residues. The CDR3 coding sequence is TGCGCCAGCAGTCCCCGGCCTAGCGGGAGGGCCCAGTCCACCGGGGAGCTGTTTTTT. As protein: CASSPRPSGRAQSTGELFF.

The chain is built from TRBV18 and TRBJ2-1, with TRBD2 matching 8 bases. The CDR3 has 15 residues. Germline CDR1 KGHSH, CDR2 LQKENI. The V and J ends lost 5 bases and 0 bases, in that order; junction bases with no gene match: 3. The CDR3 DNA reads as TGTGCCAGCTCAGACGGGACTAGCTCCTACAATGAGCAGTTCTTC. Amino acid sequence: CASSDGTSSYNEQFF.

This clone was picked up one time. The identical CDR3 is also encoded by other nucleotide sequences in the sample. V usage is TRBV9 and J usage is TRBJ1-1; D possibly corresponds to TRBD1 (5 bases). Germline CDR1 and CDR2: SGDLS and YYNGEE. V lost 0 bases to trimming and J lost 0 bases, with 9 bases between them. CDR3 length: 15 residues. The CDR3 loop is CASSVEGRMNTEAFF. The CDR3 DNA follows: TGTGCCAGCAGCGTAGAGGGACGGATGAACACTGAAGCTTTCTTT.

The chain joins TRBV5-4 to TRBJ2-6, with D uncertain. The CDR3 extends over 13 amino acids. Trimming removed 0 bases from V and 9 bases from J, with 7 bases in between. The germline CDR1 and CDR2 sequences are SGHNT and YYREEE (reference sequence). The chain's CDR3 is CASSLESNNVLTF. The CDR3 DNA follows: TGTGCCAGCAGCTTGGAGTCCAACAACGTCCTGACTTTC.

The V call is TRBV4-1, the J call TRBJ2-5; 7 nucleotides agree with TRBD2. V gave up 0 bases and J gave up 5 bases; unmatched junction bases: 6. CDR3 size: 15 residues. CDR1 and CDR2 (germline): MGHRA, YSYEKL. CDR3 DNA: TGCGCCAGCAGCCAAGACCCCGGGGAGGGCGAGACCCAGTACTTC. The encoded protein is CASSQDPGEGETQYF.